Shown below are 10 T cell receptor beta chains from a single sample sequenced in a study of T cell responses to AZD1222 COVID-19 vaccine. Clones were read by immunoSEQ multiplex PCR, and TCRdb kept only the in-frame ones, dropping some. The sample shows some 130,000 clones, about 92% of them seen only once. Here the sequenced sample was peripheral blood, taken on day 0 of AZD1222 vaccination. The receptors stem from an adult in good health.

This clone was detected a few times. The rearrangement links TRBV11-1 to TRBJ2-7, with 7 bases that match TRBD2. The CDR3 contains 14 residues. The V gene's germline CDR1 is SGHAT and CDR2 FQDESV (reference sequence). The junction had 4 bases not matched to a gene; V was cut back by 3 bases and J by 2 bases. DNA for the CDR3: TGTGCCAGCAGCTTGGGAGGGACTACCTACGAGCAGTACTTC. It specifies CASSLGGTTYEQYF.

CDR3 loop: CAWSVGIYNEQFF. CDR3 bases: TGTGCCTGGAGTGTGGGGATATACAATGAGCAGTTCTTC. The chain is built from TRBV30 and TRBJ2-1, with D hard to call. Trimming removed 0 bases at V and 4 bases at J, with 7 bases between. Per the germline V gene, CDR1 is GTSNPN and CDR2 is SVGIG (reference sequence). This CDR3 has 13 amino acids.

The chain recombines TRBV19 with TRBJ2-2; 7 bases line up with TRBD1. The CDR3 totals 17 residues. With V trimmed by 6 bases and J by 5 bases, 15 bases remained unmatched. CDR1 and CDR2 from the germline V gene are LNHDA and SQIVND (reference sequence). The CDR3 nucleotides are TGTGCCAGTAGCAAGACAGGGACCTTTCTTCAAACCGGGGAGCTGTTTTTT. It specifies CASSKTGTFLQTGELFF.

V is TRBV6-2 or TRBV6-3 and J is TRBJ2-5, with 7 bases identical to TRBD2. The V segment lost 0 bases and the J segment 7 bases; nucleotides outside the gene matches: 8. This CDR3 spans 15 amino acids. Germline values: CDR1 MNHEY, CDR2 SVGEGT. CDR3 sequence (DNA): TGTGCCAGCAGTTACTCCCTCCAAGGGAGGGGGACCCAGTACTTC. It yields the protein CASSYSLQGRGTQYF.

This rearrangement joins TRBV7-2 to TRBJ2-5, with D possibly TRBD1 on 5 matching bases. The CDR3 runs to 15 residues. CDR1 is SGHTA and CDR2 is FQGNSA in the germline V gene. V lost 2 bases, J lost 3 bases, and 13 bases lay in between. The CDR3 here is CASSLNQGWEETQYF. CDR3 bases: TGTGCCAGCAGCTTAAATCAGGGATGGGAAGAGACCCAGTACTTC.

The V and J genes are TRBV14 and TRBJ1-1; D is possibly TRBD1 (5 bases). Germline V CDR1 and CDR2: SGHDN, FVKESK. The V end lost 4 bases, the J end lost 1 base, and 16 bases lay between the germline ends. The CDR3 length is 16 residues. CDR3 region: CASSPLTGLWNTEAFF. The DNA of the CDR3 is TGTGCCAGCAGCCCACTAACGGGACTCTGGAACACTGAAGCTTTCTTT.

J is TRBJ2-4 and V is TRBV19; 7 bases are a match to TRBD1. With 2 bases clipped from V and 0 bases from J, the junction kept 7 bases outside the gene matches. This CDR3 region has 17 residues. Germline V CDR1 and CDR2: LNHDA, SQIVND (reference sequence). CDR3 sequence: CASSIIEGARAKNIQYF. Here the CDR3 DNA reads TGTGCCAGTAGTATAATCGAGGGGGCGCGAGCCAAAAACATTCAGTACTTC.

The CDR3 region is CASSSGPPSGETQYF. The DNA for the CDR3 is TGCGCCAGCAGCTCCGGGCCCCCCTCGGGAGAGACCCAGTACTTC. The chain recombines TRBV5-1 with TRBJ2-5; unclear D gene. The length of the CDR3 is 15 residues. Germline V gives CDR1 SGHRS, CDR2 YFSETQ. V was pared by 3 bases and J by 4 bases, with 16 bases between.

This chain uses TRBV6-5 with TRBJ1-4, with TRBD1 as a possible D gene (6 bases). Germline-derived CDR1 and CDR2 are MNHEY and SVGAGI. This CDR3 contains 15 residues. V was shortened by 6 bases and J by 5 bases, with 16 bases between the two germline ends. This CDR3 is CASSGDILSNEKLFF. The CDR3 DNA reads TGTGCCAGCAGCGGGGACATCCTATCAAATGAAAAACTGTTTTTT.

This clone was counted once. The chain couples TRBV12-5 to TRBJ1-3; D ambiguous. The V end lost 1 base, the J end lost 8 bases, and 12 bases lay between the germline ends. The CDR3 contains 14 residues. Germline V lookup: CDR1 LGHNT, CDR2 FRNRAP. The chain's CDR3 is CASGLGGGADTIYF. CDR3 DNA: TGTGCTAGTGGTTTGGGTGGAGGAGCGGACACCATATATTTT.